These T cell receptor beta chains were read from a single sample in a study of memory CD4+ T cells and cytomegalovirus serostatus. Repertoires were generated with immunoSEQ multiplex PCR, while TCRdb's copy carries only in-frame clones and drops some. This table has tens of thousands of clones, around 79% appearing once. Sequenced input: memory CD4+ T cells from blood. These receptors were collected from an adult in good health and CMV-seronegative. CDR3s include the opening cysteine and the closing phenylalanine or tryptophan. The order of the fields is J gene, V gene, clone size, D gene, CDR3 DNA, CDR3 protein. D genes are given only for firm matches. Size is stated for part of the rows, as once, few or many counts, or as a class when the clone is expanded.

j_call: TRBJ2-3
v_call: TRBV2
clone_size: -
d_call: -
cdr3_nt: TGTGCCAGCCAGACCATCTCCGGGACACATACGCAGTATTTT
cdr3_aa: CASQTISGTHTQYF

j_call: TRBJ1-1
v_call: TRBV4-1
clone_size: medium-sized
d_call: -
cdr3_nt: TGCGCCAGCAGCGCACAGGGAAGAGGGACTGAAGCTTTCTTT
cdr3_aa: CASSAQGRGTEAFF

j_call: TRBJ1-6
v_call: TRBV6-6
clone_size: -
d_call: -
cdr3_nt: TGTGCCAGCAGGCCCGAATATAATTCACCCCTCCACTTT
cdr3_aa: CASRPEYNSPLHF

j_call: TRBJ2-1
v_call: TRBV4-1
clone_size: -
d_call: TRBD2
cdr3_nt: TGCGCCAGCAGCCAACTTCGACTAGCGGGGGGGTCCTTATCCTACAATGAGCAGTTCTTC
cdr3_aa: CASSQLRLAGGSLSYNEQFF

j_call: TRBJ1-1
v_call: TRBV19
clone_size: -
d_call: -
cdr3_nt: TGTGCCAGTAGACTGGGGCAGGGGTTGAACACTGAAGCTTTCTTT
cdr3_aa: CASRLGQGLNTEAFF

j_call: TRBJ2-5
v_call: TRBV5-1
clone_size: -
d_call: TRBD2
cdr3_nt: TGCGCCAGCCGACTAGCGGGGGCCTCTCAAGAGACCCAGTACTTC
cdr3_aa: CASRLAGASQETQYF

j_call: TRBJ1-5
v_call: TRBV5-5
clone_size: -
d_call: TRBD1
cdr3_nt: TGTGCCAGCAGCGGACAGGGGGGTAGCAATCAGCCCCAGCATTTT
cdr3_aa: CASSGQGGSNQPQHF

j_call: TRBJ2-3
v_call: TRBV6-1
clone_size: -
d_call: -
cdr3_nt: TGTGCCAGCAGTGAAGCTAATTTCTTGGCGGTTCGGGATACGCAGTATTTT
cdr3_aa: CASSEANFLAVRDTQYF

j_call: TRBJ1-1
v_call: TRBV5-1
clone_size: -
d_call: -
cdr3_nt: TGCGCCAGTGGCACCGGGACAAAGAACACTGAAGCTTTCTTT
cdr3_aa: CASGTGTKNTEAFF

j_call: TRBJ2-3
v_call: TRBV5-1
clone_size: -
d_call: TRBD1
cdr3_nt: TGCGCCAGCAGCCCGGGACAGGGGGCGAAAGTAAGCACAGATACGCAGTATTTT
cdr3_aa: CASSPGQGAKVSTDTQYF

j_call: TRBJ2-3
v_call: TRBV5-1
clone_size: -
d_call: TRBD2
cdr3_nt: TGCGCCAGCAGCTTACAAGCGGGGGGGCACACAGATACGCAGTATTTT
cdr3_aa: CASSLQAGGHTDTQYF

j_call: TRBJ2-2
v_call: TRBV5-1
clone_size: -
d_call: TRBD2
cdr3_nt: TGCGCCAGCACCCAACGGGGGGGGAACACCGGGGAGCTGTTTTTT
cdr3_aa: CASTQRGGNTGELFF

j_call: TRBJ2-1
v_call: TRBV5-1
clone_size: -
d_call: TRBD1
cdr3_nt: TGCGCCAGCGGTGGAGGGACAGGGGGTAATGAGCAGTTCTTC
cdr3_aa: CASGGGTGGNEQFF

j_call: TRBJ2-3
v_call: TRBV2
clone_size: -
d_call: TRBD1
cdr3_nt: TGTGCCAGCAGGCCGGGACAGGGCCTTGGCGATACGCAGTATTTT
cdr3_aa: CASRPGQGLGDTQYF

j_call: TRBJ2-5
v_call: TRBV10-3
clone_size: -
d_call: TRBD1
cdr3_nt: TGTGCCATCAGTGAGAGGGACAGGGAAGTAGAGACCCAGTACTTC
cdr3_aa: CAISERDREVETQYF

j_call: TRBJ2-1
v_call: TRBV6-4
clone_size: -
d_call: TRBD2
cdr3_nt: TGTGCCAGCAAGACTAGCGGGGGGGCGGATGAGCAGTTCTTC
cdr3_aa: CASKTSGGADEQFF

j_call: TRBJ1-1
v_call: TRBV7-8
clone_size: -
d_call: -
cdr3_nt: TGTGCCAGCAGCTTAGATTTAAGAGGGGCGGCTTTCTTT
cdr3_aa: CASSLDLRGAAFF

j_call: TRBJ2-5
v_call: TRBV7-9
clone_size: few
d_call: -
cdr3_nt: TGTGCCAGCAGCCTACGGACAGAGCAAGAGACCCAGTACTTC
cdr3_aa: CASSLRTEQETQYF

j_call: TRBJ2-1
v_call: TRBV6-1
clone_size: -
d_call: -
cdr3_nt: TGTGCCAGCAGTGGAGATAACTCCTACAATGAGCAGTTCTTC
cdr3_aa: CASSGDNSYNEQFF

j_call: TRBJ2-2
v_call: TRBV7-6
clone_size: -
d_call: TRBD1
cdr3_nt: TGTGCCAGCAGCCTGACAGGGGCGGGCGGGGAGCTGTTTTTT
cdr3_aa: CASSLTGAGGELFF

j_call: TRBJ2-5
v_call: TRBV2
clone_size: -
d_call: -
cdr3_nt: TGTGCCAGTGTTTTTCGAGAGACCCAGTACTTC
cdr3_aa: CASVFRETQYF

j_call: TRBJ2-7
v_call: TRBV2
clone_size: -
d_call: TRBD1
cdr3_nt: TGTGCCAGCTTGTCAGGGGGTTCTCCCTACGAGCAGTACTTC
cdr3_aa: CASLSGGSPYEQYF

j_call: TRBJ1-2
v_call: TRBV2
clone_size: -
d_call: TRBD1
cdr3_nt: TGTGCCGGGAACAGGGGGCTTGGCTATGGCTACACCTTC
cdr3_aa: CAGNRGLGYGYTF

j_call: TRBJ1-5
v_call: TRBV5-1
clone_size: -
d_call: -
cdr3_nt: TGCGCCAGCAGCTTGGTAGGGGGCAATCAGCCCCAGCATTTT
cdr3_aa: CASSLVGGNQPQHF

j_call: TRBJ1-2
v_call: TRBV30
clone_size: -
d_call: -
cdr3_nt: TGTGCCTGGACCCGGGTCCCCGAGAACTATGGCTACACCTTC
cdr3_aa: CAWTRVPENYGYTF

j_call: TRBJ2-3
v_call: TRBV2
clone_size: -
d_call: -
cdr3_nt: TGTGCCAGCAAACCAAGGGGGGCCACAGATACGCAGTATTTT
cdr3_aa: CASKPRGATDTQYF

j_call: TRBJ2-7
v_call: TRBV7-9
clone_size: -
d_call: -
cdr3_nt: TGTGCCAGCAGCCAAACCGGGACCTACGAGCAGTACTTC
cdr3_aa: CASSQTGTYEQYF

j_call: TRBJ2-7
v_call: TRBV30
clone_size: -
d_call: TRBD1
cdr3_nt: TGTGCCTGCGGACAGGGACGGTACGAGCAGTACTTC
cdr3_aa: CACGQGRYEQYF

j_call: TRBJ1-1
v_call: TRBV5-1
clone_size: medium-sized
d_call: -
cdr3_nt: TGCGCCAGCAAGACAGTGATGAACACTGAAGCTTTCTTT
cdr3_aa: CASKTVMNTEAFF

j_call: TRBJ2-5
v_call: TRBV9
clone_size: -
d_call: -
cdr3_nt: TGTGCCAGCAGCGTAGGCCCAGGGTCGGAGACCCAGTACTTC
cdr3_aa: CASSVGPGSETQYF

j_call: TRBJ2-7
v_call: TRBV21-1
clone_size: -
d_call: -
cdr3_nt: TGTGCCAGAGCGGGGGGCGACACCTACGAGCAGTACTTC
cdr3_aa: CARAGGDTYEQYF

j_call: TRBJ1-2
v_call: TRBV28
clone_size: -
d_call: TRBD1
cdr3_nt: TGTGCCAGCAGTCCGACAGGGCACCCCTCGGGCTACACCTTC
cdr3_aa: CASSPTGHPSGYTF

j_call: TRBJ2-5
v_call: TRBV5-4
clone_size: -
d_call: -
cdr3_nt: TGTGCCAGCAGCCTCTCTAGGGGGCAAGAGACCCAGTACTTC
cdr3_aa: CASSLSRGQETQYF

j_call: TRBJ1-4
v_call: TRBV19
clone_size: -
d_call: -
cdr3_nt: TGTGCCAGTAGTATACTTTTGGGTTTTGGGAATGAAAAACTGTTTTTT
cdr3_aa: CASSILLGFGNEKLFF

j_call: TRBJ1-1
v_call: TRBV7-9
clone_size: few
d_call: -
cdr3_nt: TGTGCCAGCCTCCAATACGGACGCGGAATGAACACTGAAGCTTTCTTT
cdr3_aa: CASLQYGRGMNTEAFF

j_call: TRBJ2-3
v_call: TRBV4-1
clone_size: -
d_call: TRBD2
cdr3_nt: TGCGCCAGCAGCCAAGGGGTACTAGCGGGGTTTAGCACAGATACGCAGTATTTT
cdr3_aa: CASSQGVLAGFSTDTQYF

j_call: TRBJ2-3
v_call: TRBV28
clone_size: -
d_call: TRBD2
cdr3_nt: TGTGCCAGCAACCCCTCCGGGACTAGCGGAATCACAGATACGCAGTATTTT
cdr3_aa: CASNPSGTSGITDTQYF